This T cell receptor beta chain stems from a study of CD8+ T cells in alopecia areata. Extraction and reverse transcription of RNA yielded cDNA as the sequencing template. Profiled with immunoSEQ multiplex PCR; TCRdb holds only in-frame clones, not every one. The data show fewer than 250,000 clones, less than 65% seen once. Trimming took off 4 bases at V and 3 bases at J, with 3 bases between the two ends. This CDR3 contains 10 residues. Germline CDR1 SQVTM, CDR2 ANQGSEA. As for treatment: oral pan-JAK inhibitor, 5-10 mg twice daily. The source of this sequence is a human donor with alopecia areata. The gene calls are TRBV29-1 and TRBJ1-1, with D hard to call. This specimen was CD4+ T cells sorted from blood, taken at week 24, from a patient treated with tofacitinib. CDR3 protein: CSVVDTEAFF. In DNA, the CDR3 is TGCAGCGTTGTAGACACTGAAGCTTTCTTT.